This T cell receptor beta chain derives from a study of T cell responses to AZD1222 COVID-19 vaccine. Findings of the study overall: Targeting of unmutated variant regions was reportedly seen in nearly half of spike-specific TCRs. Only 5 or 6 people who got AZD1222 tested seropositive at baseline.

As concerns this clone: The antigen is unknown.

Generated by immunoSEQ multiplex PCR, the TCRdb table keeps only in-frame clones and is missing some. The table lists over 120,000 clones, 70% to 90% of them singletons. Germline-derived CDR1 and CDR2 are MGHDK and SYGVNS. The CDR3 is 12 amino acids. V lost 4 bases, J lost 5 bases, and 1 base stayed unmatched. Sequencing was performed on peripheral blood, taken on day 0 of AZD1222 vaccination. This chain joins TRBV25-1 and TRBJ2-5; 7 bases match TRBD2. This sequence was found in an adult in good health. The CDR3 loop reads CASSAGRETQYF. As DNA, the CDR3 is TGTGCCAGCAGTGCCGGGAGGGAGACCCAGTACTTC.